These T cell receptor beta chains were read from a single sample in a study of cytomegalovirus exposure and HLA in healthy donors. The assay was immunoSEQ multiplex PCR, and TCRdb's table has in-frame clones only and misses some. Of 150,000 to 200,000 clones detected, roughly 68% appear once; the ten largest clones hold over 1.5%. Sequenced: PBMCs. Receptor source: a woman aged 25 to 39 in good health and CMV-seronegative. Both conserved end residues are part of each CDR3. A D gene is named only where the DNA matches it firmly. Size is stated for part of the rows, as once, few or many counts, or as a class when the clone is expanded.

.,.,TRBJ1-5,14,TRBV5-1,CASSPWRGQQPQHF,TGCGCCAGCAGCCCCTGGAGGGGCCAACAGCCCCAGCATTTT
.,.,TRBJ2-7,14,TRBV11-1,CASSLSGGSYQRYF,TGTGCCAGCAGCTTAAGCGGAGGTTCCTATCAGCGGTACTTC
TRBD1,.,TRBJ2-7,15,TRBV5-5,CASSPEDRGLHEQYF,TGTGCCAGCAGCCCTGAGGACAGGGGGCTCCACGAGCAGTACTTC
TRBD1,.,TRBJ2-1,15,TRBV11-3,CASSTGTGVSGEQFF,TGTGCCAGCAGCACCGGGACAGGGGTTTCGGGTGAGCAGTTCTTC
TRBD1,.,TRBJ1-1,13,TRBV7-6,CASSPGGWSEAFF,TGTGCCAGCAGCCCAGGGGGTTGGAGTGAAGCTTTCTTT
TRBD1,.,TRBJ1-2,13,TRBV6-1,CASILDRVGGYTF,TGTGCCAGCATCCTGGACAGGGTAGGGGGCTACACCTTC
.,.,TRBJ1-1,14,TRBV28,CASSKYGQYTEAFF,TGTGCCAGCTCAAAATACGGACAATACACTGAAGCTTTCTTT
.,once,TRBJ1-5,15,TRBV7-3,CASSLISRADQPQHF,TGTGCCAGCAGCTTAATTTCCAGGGCCGATCAGCCCCAGCATTTT
.,.,TRBJ1-3,18,TRBV5-5,CASSLKPEARRTGNTIYF,TGTGCCAGCAGCTTGAAGCCCGAGGCTAGGAGAACTGGAAACACCATATATTTT
.,few,TRBJ1-2,17,TRBV14,CASSQGSGALVVYGYTF,TGTGCCAGCAGCCAAGGGTCAGGGGCCTTGGTCGTCTATGGCTACACCTTC
TRBD1,.,TRBJ1-2,16,TRBV5-1,CASSLEPRQGAYGYTF,TGCGCCAGCAGCTTGGAACCTCGACAGGGGGCGTATGGCTACACCTTC
TRBD1,.,TRBJ2-1,14,TRBV6-1,CASSDLRGHDEQFF,TGTGCCAGCAGTGATCTCAGGGGGCACGATGAGCAGTTCTTC
TRBD2,.,TRBJ2-1,16,TRBV14,CASSQEIWTSANEQFF,TGTGCCAGCAGCCAAGAAATTTGGACTAGCGCCAATGAGCAGTTCTTC
TRBD2,.,TRBJ2-3,17,TRBV27,CASSLVRREGSTDTQYF,TGTGCCAGCAGTTTAGTTCGTCGGGAGGGAAGCACAGATACGCAGTATTTT
.,few,TRBJ1-1,14,TRBV18,CASSPPVGNTEAFF,TGTGCCAGCTCACCGCCGGTTGGGAACACTGAAGCTTTCTTT
.,.,TRBJ1-2,15,TRBV27,CASSKYSSFYYGYTF,TGTGCCAGCAGCAAATACAGTTCCTTTTACTATGGCTACACCTTC
TRBD2,.,TRBJ2-5,16,TRBV2,CASSEPPGLALWAQYF,TGTGCCAGCAGTGAACCTCCGGGACTAGCGTTGTGGGCCCAGTACTTC
.,.,TRBJ1-5,15,TRBV19,CASTPGGISNQPQHF,TGTGCCAGTACCCCGGGGGGAATCAGCAATCAGCCCCAGCATTTT
.,.,TRBJ1-4,15,TRBV11-1,CASRSAKTTNEKLFF,TGTGCCAGCCGGAGCGCAAAGACAACTAATGAAAAACTGTTTTTT
TRBD1,.,TRBJ1-4,15,TRBV15,CATSGSRGFNEKLFF,TGTGCCACCAGCGGAAGCAGGGGGTTTAATGAAAAACTGTTTTTT
TRBD1,.,TRBJ1-1,14,TRBV13,CASSRDRGNTEAFF,TGTGCCAGCAGCCGGGACAGGGGTAACACTGAAGCTTTCTTT
TRBD2,.,TRBJ2-5,15,TRBV2,CASSELAGGQETQYF,TGTGCCAGCAGTGAACTAGCGGGGGGCCAAGAGACCCAGTACTTC
TRBD2,.,TRBJ2-2,18,TRBV7-3,CASSPGLAGGPGTGELFF,TGTGCCAGCAGCCCGGGACTAGCGGGAGGGCCGGGCACCGGGGAGCTGTTTTTT
.,.,TRBJ1-5,14,TRBV18,CASSLTDSNQPQHF,TGTGCCAGCTCACTGACAGATAGCAATCAGCCCCAGCATTTT
TRBD2,once,TRBJ2-5,15,TRBV5-1,CASSPYRDYEETQYF,TGCGCCAGCAGCCCCTACCGGGACTATGAGGAGACCCAGTACTTC
TRBD2,.,TRBJ2-2,16,TRBV19,CASTLWGGTNTGELFF,TGTGCCAGTACCCTATGGGGGGGAACGAACACCGGGGAGCTGTTTTTT
TRBD1,.,TRBJ2-7,15,TRBV2,CASSEAGQGAYEQYF,TGTGCCAGCAGTGAAGCGGGACAGGGGGCTTACGAGCAGTACTTC
TRBD2,.,TRBJ2-7,15,TRBV9,CASSVESSGGCEQYF,TGTGCCAGCAGCGTAGAGAGTAGCGGGGGATGCGAGCAGTACTTC
TRBD2,.,TRBJ2-7,14,TRBV2,CASEIPGLGREQYF,TGTGCCAGCGAGATACCGGGACTAGGTCGCGAGCAGTACTTC
.,.,TRBJ2-1,13,TRBV30,CAWSRSSYNEQFF,TGTGCCTGGAGTAGGAGCTCCTACAATGAGCAGTTCTTC
.,.,TRBJ1-3,16,TRBV4-3,CASSQAPTGFSNTIYF,TGCGCCAGCAGCCAAGCCCCGACAGGATTCTCAAACACCATATATTTT
.,many,TRBJ1-1,14,TRBV6-1,CASSEADTRREAFF,TGTGCCAGCAGTGAGGCAGACACCCGTCGGGAAGCTTTCTTT
.,.,TRBJ1-2,12,TRBV29-1,CSVEGPSSGYTF,TGCAGCGTTGAAGGCCCAAGTAGTGGCTACACCTTC
TRBD2,few,TRBJ2-3,18,TRBV5-1,CASSLLSGGRGGTDTQYF,TGCGCCAGCAGCTTGCTAAGTGGCGGGAGAGGAGGCACAGATACGCAGTATTTT
.,.,TRBJ1-5,14,TRBV19,CASSIRSLTQPQHF,TGTGCCAGTAGTATTCGGTCCCTAACTCAGCCCCAGCATTTT
.,.,TRBJ1-4,15,TRBV30,CAWSIPGFPNEKLFF,TGTGCCTGGAGTATCCCCGGGTTTCCTAATGAAAAACTGTTTTTT
TRBD1,.,TRBJ1-6,16,TRBV6-1,CASSGRQGGSDSPLHF,TGTGCCAGCAGTGGCCGACAGGGGGGAAGCGATTCACCCCTCCACTTT
.,.,TRBJ2-5,13,TRBV4-1,CASSLGLIETQYF,TGCGCCAGCAGCCTCGGACTAATTGAGACCCAGTACTTC
TRBD1,.,TRBJ1-3,15,TRBV19,CASSETRDSGNTIYF,TGTGCCAGTAGTGAGACCCGGGACAGTGGAAACACCATATATTTT
TRBD2,.,TRBJ2-1,16,TRBV5-6,CASSLGLVGAVNEQFF,TGTGCCAGCAGCCTAGGACTAGTCGGGGCTGTCAATGAGCAGTTCTTC
TRBD2,once,TRBJ2-3,17,TRBV25-1,CASSPRGGWDSTDTQYF,TGTGCCAGCTCACCAAGGGGAGGGTGGGATAGCACAGATACGCAGTATTTT
.,.,TRBJ1-6,14,TRBV5-5,CASSLQGYNSPLHF,TGTGCCAGCAGCTTGCAGGGTTATAATTCACCCCTCCACTTT
TRBD2,.,TRBJ2-5,14,TRBV27,CASRTAGGRETQYF,TGTGCCAGCAGGACCGCGGGGGGTCGGGAGACCCAGTACTTC
.,.,TRBJ2-2,19,TRBV7-9,CASSLGLVLSYLDTGELFF,TGTGCCAGCAGCTTAGGTCTAGTTTTGAGCTACCTCGACACCGGGGAGCTGTTTTTT
TRBD2,.,TRBJ2-7,15,TRBV2,CASRARLAGPYEQYF,TGTGCCAGCCGAGCCCGACTAGCGGGGCCCTACGAGCAGTACTTC
.,.,TRBJ2-5,13,TRBV2,CASSAVSQETQYF,TGTGCCAGCAGTGCGGTCTCCCAAGAGACCCAGTACTTC
TRBD2,.,TRBJ2-5,16,TRBV7-3,CASSLGWRGAQETQYF,TGTGCCAGCAGCTTAGGCTGGCGGGGGGCCCAAGAGACCCAGTACTTC
.,.,TRBJ1-6,15,TRBV7-9,CASSLAGAGGSPLHF,TGTGCCAGCAGCTTGGCCGGGGCCGGGGGATCACCCCTCCACTTT
TRBD1,.,TRBJ1-2,13,TRBV19,CASRPGQQYGYTF,TGTGCCAGTAGGCCGGGACAGCAATATGGCTACACCTTC
TRBD1,.,TRBJ1-3,18,TRBV4-3,CASSQYGQGALPGNTIYF,TGCGCCAGCAGCCAGTACGGACAGGGGGCCCTCCCTGGAAACACCATATATTTT
.,.,TRBJ1-6,13,TRBV6-5,CASRGPTNSPLHF,TGTGCCAGCAGGGGGCCCACCAATTCACCCCTCCACTTT
.,.,TRBJ2-7,13,TRBV6-5,CASRLGQHYEQYF,TGTGCCAGCCGATTGGGACAACACTACGAGCAGTACTTC
TRBD1,once,TRBJ2-7,14,TRBV6-5,CASSWDRGSYEQYF,TGTGCCAGCAGTTGGGACAGGGGGTCGTACGAGCAGTACTTC
.,.,TRBJ2-7,14,TRBV12-5,CASGPLGGVYEQYF,TGTGCTAGTGGCCCGTTAGGGGGGGTGTACGAGCAGTACTTC
TRBD1,.,TRBJ1-1,13,TRBV13,CASRGTGINEAFF,TGTGCCAGCAGGGGGACAGGGATTAATGAAGCTTTCTTT